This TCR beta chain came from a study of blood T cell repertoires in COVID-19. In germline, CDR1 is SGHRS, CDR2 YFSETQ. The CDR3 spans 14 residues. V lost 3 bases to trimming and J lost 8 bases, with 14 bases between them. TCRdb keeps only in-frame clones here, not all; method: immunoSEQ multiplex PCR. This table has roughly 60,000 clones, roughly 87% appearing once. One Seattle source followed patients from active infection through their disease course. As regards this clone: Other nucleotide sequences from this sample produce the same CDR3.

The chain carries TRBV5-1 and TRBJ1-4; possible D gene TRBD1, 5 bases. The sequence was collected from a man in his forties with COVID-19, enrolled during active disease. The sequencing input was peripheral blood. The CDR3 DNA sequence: TGCGCCAGCAGCTCCGGGGGGATCAGAGAAAAACTGTTTTTT. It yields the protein CASSSGGIREKLFF.